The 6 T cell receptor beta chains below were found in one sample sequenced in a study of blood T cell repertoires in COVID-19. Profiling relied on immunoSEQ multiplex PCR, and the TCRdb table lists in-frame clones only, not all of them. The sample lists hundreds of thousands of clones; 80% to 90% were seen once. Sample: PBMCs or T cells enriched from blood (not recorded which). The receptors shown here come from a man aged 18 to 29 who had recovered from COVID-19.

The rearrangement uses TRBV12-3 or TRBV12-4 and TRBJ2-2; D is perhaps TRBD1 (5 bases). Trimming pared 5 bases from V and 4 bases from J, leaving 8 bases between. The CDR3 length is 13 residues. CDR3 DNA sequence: TGTGCCAGCAGTCGACAGACCACCGGGGAGCTGTTTTTT. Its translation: CASSRQTTGELFF.

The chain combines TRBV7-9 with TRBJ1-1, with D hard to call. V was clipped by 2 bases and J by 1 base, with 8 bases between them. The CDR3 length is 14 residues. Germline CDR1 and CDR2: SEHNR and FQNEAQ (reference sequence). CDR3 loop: CASSLQRANTEAFF. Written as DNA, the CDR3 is TGTGCCAGCAGCTTACAGCGAGCGAACACTGAAGCTTTCTTT.

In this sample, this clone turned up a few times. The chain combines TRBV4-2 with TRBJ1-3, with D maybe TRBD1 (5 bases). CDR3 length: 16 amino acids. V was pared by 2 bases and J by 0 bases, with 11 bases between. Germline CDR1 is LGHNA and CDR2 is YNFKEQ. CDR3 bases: TGTGCCAGCAGCCAAAAGGGGTTCCCCTCTGGAAACACCATATATTTT. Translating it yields CASSQKGFPSGNTIYF.

CDR3 sequence (DNA): TGTGCCAGCAGCCCTTGGGGACAGCCCATGAACACTGAAGCTTTCTTT. Translating gives CASSPWGQPMNTEAFF. The chain recombines TRBV9 with TRBJ1-1; 7 nucleotides match TRBD1. Germline V gene sequence: CDR1 SGDLS, CDR2 YYNGEE. This CDR3 contains 16 residues. Trimming removed 4 bases from V and 0 bases from J; junction bases left unmatched: 9.

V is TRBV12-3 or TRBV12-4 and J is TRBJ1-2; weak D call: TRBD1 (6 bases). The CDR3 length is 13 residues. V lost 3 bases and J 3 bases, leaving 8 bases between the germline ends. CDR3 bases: TGTGCCAGCAGTTTGTGGACAGACTATGGCTACACCTTC. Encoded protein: CASSLWTDYGYTF.

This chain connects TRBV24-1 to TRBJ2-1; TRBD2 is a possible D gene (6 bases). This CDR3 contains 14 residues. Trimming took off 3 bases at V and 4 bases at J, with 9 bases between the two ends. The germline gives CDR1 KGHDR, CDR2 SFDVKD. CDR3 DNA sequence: TGTGCCACCAGTGATGGCGGGATGTACAATGAGCAGTTCTTC. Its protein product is CATSDGGMYNEQFF.